This TCR beta chain comes out of a study of molecular identifiers for immune sequencing clone quantification. The study, taken as a whole, reports: Highly expanded clone sizes could end up underestimated if a barcode were shared by identical TCR molecules. Clones above 20 RNA copies held over 97% of effector molecules, under 1% in naive cells.

Trimming pared 6 bases from V and 3 bases from J, leaving 12 bases between. From germline, CDR1 is SNHLY and CDR2 FYNNEI. The CDR3 is 13 residues long. Naive CD8 T cells were sorted as CD8+CD4-CCR7+CD45RA+. This clonotype was found a few times. Its antigen is currently unknown. Generation of bulk TCR libraries relied on previously described methods and listed TCR primers. TCRdb processed the PCR reads anew with MiXCR; each CDR3 protein has one entry. The table lists about 320,000 distinct CDR3 sequences, about a fifth of them singletons, with approximately 0.8% in the top ten. Sequencing was carried out using naive CD8+ T cells from blood, with Jurkat cell RNA spiked in. Subset in this sample: FACS-sorted CD8+CD4-CCR7+CD45RA+ naive T cells. The TCR was taken from a human donor in good health. Some libraries in this study had Jurkat cell RNA spiked in. The rearrangement links TRBV2 to TRBJ2-7, with D tentatively TRBD1 (7 bases). The CDR3: CASSGQDYYEQYF. For the CDR3, the DNA is TGTGCCAGCAGCGGACAGGACTACTACGAGCAGTACTTC.